Listed here are 5 T cell receptor beta chains from one sample, sequenced in a study of blood T cell repertoires in COVID-19. Sequencing was performed with immunoSEQ multiplex PCR; in TCRdb, only in-frame clones are kept and a portion is missing. Of about 250,000 clones in the sample, about 80% were seen once. Sequencing was done on a sample of peripheral blood. The origin of the receptors is a man aged 80 or over with acute or convalescent COVID-19.

The chain carries TRBV5-4 and TRBJ1-4; TRBD1 agrees at 7 bases. The CDR3 runs 16 residues. Trimming cost V 3 bases and J 1 base; bases outside gene matches: 6. Per germline, CDR1 SGHNT and CDR2 YYREEE (reference sequence). The CDR3 bases are TGTGCCAGCAGCTGGGGCCCAGGGGGAACTAATGAAAAACTGTTTTTT. Translation: CASSWGPGGTNEKLFF.

The rearrangement uses TRBV11-1 and TRBJ2-1, with TRBD2 matching over 11 bases. This CDR3 is 16 amino acids long. J lost 5 bases, V lost 4 bases, and 7 bases had no gene match. Germline V gene sequence: CDR1 SGHAT, CDR2 FQDESV (reference sequence). In DNA, the CDR3 is TGTGCCAGCAGCTCAAACCTAGCGGGAGGTGACAATGAGCAGTTCTTC. Encoded protein: CASSSNLAGGDNEQFF. The full variable domain, in which reference TRBV11-1 and TRBJ2-1 provide the parts outside the CDR3, is EAEVAQSPRYKITEKSQAVAFWCDPISGHATLYWYRQILGQGPELLVQFQDESVVDDSQLPKDRFSAERLKGVDSTLKIQPAELGDSAMYLCASSSNLAGGDNEQFFGPGTRLTVL.

This chain uses TRBV18 with TRBJ2-1, with TRBD2 matching over 8 bases. The germline V gene has CDR1 KGHSH and CDR2 LQKENI. The length of the CDR3 is 15 residues. J was trimmed by 4 bases and V by 3 bases; bases with no gene match: 5. The CDR3 loop is CASSPSAGGYNEQFF. DNA of the CDR3: TGTGCCAGCTCACCGTCGGCGGGAGGATACAATGAGCAGTTCTTC.

V usage is TRBV4-2 and J usage is TRBJ1-1; TRBD1 aligns across 11 bases. J was trimmed by 0 bases and V by 4 bases; bases with no gene match: 16. Germline V lookup: CDR1 LGHNA, CDR2 YNFKEQ. The CDR3 covers 20 residues. The CDR3 loop reads CASSPRLPGQGDHLNTEAFF. CDR3 nucleotides: TGTGCCAGCAGCCCGCGACTACCGGGACAGGGGGACCATTTGAACACTGAAGCTTTCTTT.

This clone was recorded only once. The chain couples TRBV28 to TRBJ1-1, with TRBD1 matching 10 bases. The germline CDR1 and CDR2 sequences are MDHEN and SYDVKM. This CDR3 region has 14 residues. After removal of 6 bases from V and 5 bases from J, the junction contained 6 bases not matched to a gene. CDR3 in DNA: TGTGCCAGCAGCCATGGACAGGGGGGTACTGAAGCTTTCTTT. It yields the protein CASSHGQGGTEAFF.